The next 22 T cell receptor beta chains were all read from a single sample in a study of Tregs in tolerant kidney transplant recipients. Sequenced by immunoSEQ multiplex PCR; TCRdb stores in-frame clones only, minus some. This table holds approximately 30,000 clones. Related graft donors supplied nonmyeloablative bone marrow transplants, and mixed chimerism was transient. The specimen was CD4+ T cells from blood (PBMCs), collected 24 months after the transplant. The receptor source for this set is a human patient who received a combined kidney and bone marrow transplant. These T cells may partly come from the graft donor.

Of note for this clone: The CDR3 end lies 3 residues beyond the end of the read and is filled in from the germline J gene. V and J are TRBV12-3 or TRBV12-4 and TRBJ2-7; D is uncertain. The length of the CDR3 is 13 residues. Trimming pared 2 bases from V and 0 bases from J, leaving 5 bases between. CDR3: CASSLHTSYEQYF. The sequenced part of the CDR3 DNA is TGTGCCAGCAGTTTACACACCTCCTACGAG.

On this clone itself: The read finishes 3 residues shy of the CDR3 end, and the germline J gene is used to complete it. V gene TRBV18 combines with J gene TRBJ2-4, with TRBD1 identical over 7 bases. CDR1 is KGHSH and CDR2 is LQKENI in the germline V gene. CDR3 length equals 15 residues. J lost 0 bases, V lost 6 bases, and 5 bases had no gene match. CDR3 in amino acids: CASSPDRLAKNIQYF. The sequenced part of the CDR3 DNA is TGTGCCAGCTCTCCGGACAGGTTAGCCAAAAACATT.

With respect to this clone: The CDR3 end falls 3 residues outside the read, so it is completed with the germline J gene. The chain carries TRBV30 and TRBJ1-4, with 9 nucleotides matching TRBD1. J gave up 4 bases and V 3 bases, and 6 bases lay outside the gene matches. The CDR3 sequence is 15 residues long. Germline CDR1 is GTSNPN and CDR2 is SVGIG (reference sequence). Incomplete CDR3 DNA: TGTGCCTGGAGCCGTGGACAGGGGTTTAATGAAAAA. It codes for CAWSRGQGFNEK. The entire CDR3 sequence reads CAWSRGQGFNEKLFF.

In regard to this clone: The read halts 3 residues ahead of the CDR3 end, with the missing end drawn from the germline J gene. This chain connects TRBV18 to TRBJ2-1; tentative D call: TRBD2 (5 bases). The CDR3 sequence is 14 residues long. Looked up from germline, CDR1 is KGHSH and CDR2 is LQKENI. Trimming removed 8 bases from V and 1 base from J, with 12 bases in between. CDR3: CASGRGLSYNEQFF. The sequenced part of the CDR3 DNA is TGTGCCAGCGGCAGAGGGCTGTCCTACAATGAG.

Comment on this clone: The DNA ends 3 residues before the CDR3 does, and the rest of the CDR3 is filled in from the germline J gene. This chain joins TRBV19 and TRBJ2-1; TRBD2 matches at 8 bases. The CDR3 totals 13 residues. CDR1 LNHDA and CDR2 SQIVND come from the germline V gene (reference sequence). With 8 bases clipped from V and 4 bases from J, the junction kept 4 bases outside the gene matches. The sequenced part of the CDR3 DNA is TGTGCCAGTGAAACTAGCGGATACAATGAG. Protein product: CASETSGYNE. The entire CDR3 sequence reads CASETSGYNEQFF.

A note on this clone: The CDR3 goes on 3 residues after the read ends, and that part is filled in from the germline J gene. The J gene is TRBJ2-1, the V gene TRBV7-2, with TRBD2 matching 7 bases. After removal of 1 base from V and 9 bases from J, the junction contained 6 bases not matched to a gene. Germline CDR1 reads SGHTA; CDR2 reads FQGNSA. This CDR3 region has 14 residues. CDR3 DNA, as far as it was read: TGTGCCAGCAGCTTAGAACGTTTAGCGGGTGAG. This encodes CASSLERLAGE. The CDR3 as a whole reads CASSLERLAGEQFF.

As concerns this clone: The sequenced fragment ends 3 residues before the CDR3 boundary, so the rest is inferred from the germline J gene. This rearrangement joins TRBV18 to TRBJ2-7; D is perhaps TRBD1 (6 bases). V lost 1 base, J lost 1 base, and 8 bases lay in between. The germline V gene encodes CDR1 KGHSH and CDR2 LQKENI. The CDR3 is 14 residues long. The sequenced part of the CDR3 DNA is TGTGCCAGCTCACCACAGGGGGATTCCTACGAG. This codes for CASSPQGDSYE. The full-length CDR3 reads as CASSPQGDSYEQYF.

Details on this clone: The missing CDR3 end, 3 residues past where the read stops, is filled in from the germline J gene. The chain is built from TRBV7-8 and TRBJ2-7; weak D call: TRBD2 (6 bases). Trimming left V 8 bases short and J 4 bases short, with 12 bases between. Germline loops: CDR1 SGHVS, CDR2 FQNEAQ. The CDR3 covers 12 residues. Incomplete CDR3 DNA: TGTGCCAGCGGGGGGTCCGTTTACGAG. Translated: CASGGSVYE. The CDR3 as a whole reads CASGGSVYEQYF.

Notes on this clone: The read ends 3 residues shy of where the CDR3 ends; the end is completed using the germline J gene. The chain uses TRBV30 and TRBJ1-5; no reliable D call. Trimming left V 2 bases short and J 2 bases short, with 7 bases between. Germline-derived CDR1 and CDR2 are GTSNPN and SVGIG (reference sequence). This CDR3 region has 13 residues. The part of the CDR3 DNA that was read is TGTGCCTGGAGTCAGTATGGCAATCAGCCC. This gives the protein CAWSQYGNQP. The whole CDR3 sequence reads CAWSQYGNQPQHF.

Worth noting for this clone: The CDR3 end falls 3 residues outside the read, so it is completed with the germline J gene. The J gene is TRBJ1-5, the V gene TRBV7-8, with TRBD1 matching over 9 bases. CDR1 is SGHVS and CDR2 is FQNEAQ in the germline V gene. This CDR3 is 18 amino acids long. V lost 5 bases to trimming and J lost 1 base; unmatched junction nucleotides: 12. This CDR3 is CASSQRPGQGLSNQPQHF. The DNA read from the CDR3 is TGTGCCAGCAGCCAAAGACCGGGACAGGGTTTGAGCAATCAGCCC.

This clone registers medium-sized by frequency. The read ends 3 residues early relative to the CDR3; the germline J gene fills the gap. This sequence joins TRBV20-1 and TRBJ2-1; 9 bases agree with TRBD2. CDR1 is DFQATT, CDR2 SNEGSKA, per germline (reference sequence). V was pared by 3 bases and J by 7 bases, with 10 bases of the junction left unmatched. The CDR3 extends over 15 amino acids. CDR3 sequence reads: CSASPWREGSNEQFF. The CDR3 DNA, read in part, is TGCAGTGCTAGCCCTTGGCGGGAGGGTTCTAATGAG.

CDR3 DNA (partial): TGTGCCTGGAGGGGCAAGGGGGCCAAT. As protein: CAWRGKGAN. The whole CDR3 protein is CAWRGKGANQYF. The chain joins TRBV30 to TRBJ2-4; the match to TRBD1 covers 7 bases. The CDR3 extends 3 residues past the end of the read, so its final part is completed from the germline J gene. The CDR3 contains 12 residues. Germline V gene sequence: CDR1 GTSNPN, CDR2 SVGIG (reference sequence).

The sequenced part of the CDR3 DNA is TGTGCCAGCAGTGCCTCACGAGATGGCGGGAAAAGCTACAATGAG. Amino acid sequence: CASSASRDGGKSYNE. The whole CDR3 sequence reads CASSASRDGGKSYNEQFF. This sequence joins TRBV2 and TRBJ2-1; possibly TRBD2 for D (6 bases). The read ends 3 residues shy of where the CDR3 ends; the end is completed using the germline J gene. The germline V gene has CDR1 SNHLY and CDR2 FYNNEI. The V end was cut by 4 bases, the J end by 3 bases, with 22 bases between. CDR3 size: 18 residues.

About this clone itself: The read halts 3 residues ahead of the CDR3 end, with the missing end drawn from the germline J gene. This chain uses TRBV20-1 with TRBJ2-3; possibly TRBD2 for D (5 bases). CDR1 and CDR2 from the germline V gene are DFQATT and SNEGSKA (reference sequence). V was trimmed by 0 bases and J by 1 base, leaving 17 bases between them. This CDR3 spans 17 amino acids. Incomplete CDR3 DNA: TGCAGTGCTAGAGATGATGGCGGCGGGCCGGGCACAGATACG. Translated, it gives CSARDDGGGPGTDT. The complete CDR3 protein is CSARDDGGGPGTDTQYF.

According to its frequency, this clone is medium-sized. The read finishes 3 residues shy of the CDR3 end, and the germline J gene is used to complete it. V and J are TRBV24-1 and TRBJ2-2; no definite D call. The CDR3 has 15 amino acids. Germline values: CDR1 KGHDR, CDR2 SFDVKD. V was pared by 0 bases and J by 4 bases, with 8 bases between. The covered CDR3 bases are TGTGCCACCAGTGATTTGCCGAAGGGCACCGGGGAG. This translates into CATSDLPKGTGE. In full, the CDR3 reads CATSDLPKGTGELFF.

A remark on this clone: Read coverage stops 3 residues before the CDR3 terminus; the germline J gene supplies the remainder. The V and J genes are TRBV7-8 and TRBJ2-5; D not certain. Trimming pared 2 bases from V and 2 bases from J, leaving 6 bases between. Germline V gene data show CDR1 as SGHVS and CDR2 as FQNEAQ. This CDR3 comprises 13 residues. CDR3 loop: CASSLIQQETQYF. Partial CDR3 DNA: TGTGCCAGCAGCTTAATACAGCAAGAGACC.

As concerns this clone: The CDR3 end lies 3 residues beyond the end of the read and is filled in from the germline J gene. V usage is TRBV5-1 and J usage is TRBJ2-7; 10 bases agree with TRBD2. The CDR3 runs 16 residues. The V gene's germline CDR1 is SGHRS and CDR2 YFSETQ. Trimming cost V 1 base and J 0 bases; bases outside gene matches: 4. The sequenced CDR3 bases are TGCGCCAGCAGCTTGATGGCTAGCGGGAGCTCCTACGAG. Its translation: CASSLMASGSSYE. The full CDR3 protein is CASSLMASGSSYEQYF.

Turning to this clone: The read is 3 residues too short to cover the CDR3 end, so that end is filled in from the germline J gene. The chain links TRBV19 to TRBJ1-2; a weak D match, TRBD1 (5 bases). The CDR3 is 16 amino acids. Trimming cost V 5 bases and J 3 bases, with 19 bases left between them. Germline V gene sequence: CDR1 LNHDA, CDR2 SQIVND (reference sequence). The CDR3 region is CASSAPPGGGDYGYTF. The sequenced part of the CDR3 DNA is TGTGCCAGTAGTGCCCCCCCCGGGGGAGGGGACTATGGC.

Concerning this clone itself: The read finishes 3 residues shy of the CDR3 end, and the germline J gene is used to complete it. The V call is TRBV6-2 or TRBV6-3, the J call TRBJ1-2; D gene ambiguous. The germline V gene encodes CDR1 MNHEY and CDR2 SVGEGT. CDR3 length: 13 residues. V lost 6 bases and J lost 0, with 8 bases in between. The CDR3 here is CASRATANYGYTF. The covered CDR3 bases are TGTGCCAGCAGAGCGACGGCTAACTATGGC.

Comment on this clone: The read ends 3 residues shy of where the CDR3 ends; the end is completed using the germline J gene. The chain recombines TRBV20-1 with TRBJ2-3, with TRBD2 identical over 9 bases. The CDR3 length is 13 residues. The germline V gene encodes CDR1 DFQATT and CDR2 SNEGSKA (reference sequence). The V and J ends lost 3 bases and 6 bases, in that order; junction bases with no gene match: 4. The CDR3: CSARVAGVDTQYF. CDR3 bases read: TGCAGTGCTAGGGTAGCGGGAGTGGATACG.

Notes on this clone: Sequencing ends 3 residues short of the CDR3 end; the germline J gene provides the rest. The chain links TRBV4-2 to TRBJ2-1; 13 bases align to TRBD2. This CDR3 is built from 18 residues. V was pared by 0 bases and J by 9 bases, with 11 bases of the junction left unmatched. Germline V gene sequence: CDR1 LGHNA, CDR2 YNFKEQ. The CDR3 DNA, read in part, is TGTGCCAGCAGCCAAGATAGTCGGACTAGCGGGAGACAAAGTGAG. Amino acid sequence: CASSQDSRTSGRQSE. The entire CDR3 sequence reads CASSQDSRTSGRQSEQFF.

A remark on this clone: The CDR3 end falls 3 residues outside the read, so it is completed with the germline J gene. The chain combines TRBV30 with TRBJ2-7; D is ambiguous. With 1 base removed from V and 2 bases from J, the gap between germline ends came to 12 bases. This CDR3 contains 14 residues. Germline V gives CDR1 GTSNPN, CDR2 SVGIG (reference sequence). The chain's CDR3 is CAWSGWPNTYEQYF. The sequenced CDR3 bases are TGTGCCTGGAGTGGGTGGCCCAACACCTACGAG.